A selection of T cell receptor beta chains follows, all from one sample in a study of OX40 agonist ivuxolimab in advanced cancers. Data came from immunoSEQ multiplex PCR; TCRdb stores just in-frame clones and leaves some out. The sample shows about 6,500 clones, about two thirds of them seen only once. Sequenced material: CD4+ or CD8+ T cells sorted from blood, taken in a trial of the OX40 agonist ivuxolimab. The receptor source for this set is an adult with an advanced solid tumor such as melanoma, head and neck, liver or kidney cancer. The CDR3 runs from the conserved cysteine through the conserved F or W. A D gene is named only where the DNA matches it firmly. Clone size is stated in some rows and not others, as once, few, many or a class when expanded.

TRBJ1-1	few	.	TRBV9	CASSPTQGTMNTEAFF	TGTGCCAGCAGCCCCACCCAAGGGACCATGAACACTGAAGCTTTCTTT
TRBJ2-2	few	TRBD1	TRBV7-3	CASSGTSGTGDTGELFF	TGTGCCAGCAGCGGCACCTCCGGGACAGGGGACACCGGGGAGCTGTTTTTT
TRBJ2-1	.	.	TRBV19	CASINGESSYNEQFF	TGTGCCAGTATCAACGGGGAAAGCTCCTACAATGAGCAGTTCTTC
TRBJ2-1	.	TRBD2	TRBV6-4	CASSDSSGAYNEQFF	TGTGCCAGCAGTGACTCTAGCGGGGCCTACAATGAGCAGTTCTTC
TRBJ1-5	.	.	TRBV4-1	CASSQETVNQPQHF	TGCGCCAGCAGCCAAGAGACAGTCAATCAGCCCCAGCATTTT
TRBJ2-7	.	TRBD2	TRBV2	CAKGTSGSVEQYF	TGTGCCAAGGGGACTAGCGGGTCCGTCGAGCAGTACTTC
TRBJ1-1	.	.	TRBV14	CASSQAGALGTEAFF	TGTGCCAGCAGCCAAGCAGGGGCCCTGGGCACTGAAGCTTTCTTT
TRBJ2-5	.	.	TRBV19	CASSAWGGETQYF	TGTGCCAGTAGCGCCTGGGGTGGAGAGACCCAGTACTTC
TRBJ2-3	.	.	TRBV5-6	CASSLVGETDTQYF	TGTGCCAGCAGCTTGGTGGGGGAGACAGATACGCAGTATTTT
TRBJ2-2	few	.	TRBV1	CTSSQTGGEHRELFF	TGCACCAGCAGCCAGACAGGGGGCGAACACCGGGAGCTGTTTTTT
TRBJ2-1	few	.	TRBV6-6	CASGGLYNEQFF	TGTGCCAGCGGGGGACTCTACAATGAGCAGTTCTTC
TRBJ1-1	.	.	TRBV6-1	CASSDRVLYEMNTEAFF	TGTGCCAGCAGTGATCGGGTCCTATACGAAATGAACACTGAAGCTTTCTTT